This TCR beta chain was observed in a study of cytomegalovirus exposure and HLA in healthy donors. Study-wide context: The Caucasian-associated ancestry cluster contained approximately 81% of the approximately 400 genotyped donors. General study results and limits: Later analysis identified 15,000 to 20,000 TCR beta sequences associated with HLA alleles, using a false discovery rate threshold of 0.05. A further, later analysis showed that HLA-associated TCR beta chains (compared with equally common others) were more clonally expanded. Listed as cytomegalovirus-associated were about 160 TCR beta chains.

The PCR ran on 60 Vbeta and 13 Jbeta primers. The table came from immunoSEQ multiplex PCR; TCRdb's copy has only in-frame clones and leaves some out. The record lists roughly 84,000 clones, of which the ten most abundant hold 0.5% to 0.65%. This CDR3 has 15 residues. Germline trimming cut 3 bases from V and 2 bases from J; bases unmatched to any gene: 4. Germline V gene data show CDR1 as KGHSH and CDR2 as LQKENI. Points on this clone: Its antigen is as yet unknown.

Sequenced: PBMCs. The clonotype originates from a man aged 45-65 years in good health and CMV-seronegative. The rearrangement uses TRBV18 and TRBJ2-1, with 7 bases aligning to TRBD2. The CDR3 DNA follows: TGTGCCAGCTCACCGCCCAGCGGGACCTACAATGAGCAGTTCTTC. As protein: CASSPPSGTYNEQFF.